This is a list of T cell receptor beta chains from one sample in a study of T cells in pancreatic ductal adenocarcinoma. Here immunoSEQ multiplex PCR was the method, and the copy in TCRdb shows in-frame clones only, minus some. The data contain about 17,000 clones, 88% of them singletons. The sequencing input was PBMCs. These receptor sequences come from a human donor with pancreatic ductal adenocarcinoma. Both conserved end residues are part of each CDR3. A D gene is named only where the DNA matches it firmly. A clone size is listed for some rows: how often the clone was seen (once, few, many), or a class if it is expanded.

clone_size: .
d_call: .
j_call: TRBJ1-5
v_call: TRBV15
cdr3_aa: CATSRAGGFDQPQHF

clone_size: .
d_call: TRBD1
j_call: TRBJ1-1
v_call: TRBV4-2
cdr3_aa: CASSQGQGRTEAFF

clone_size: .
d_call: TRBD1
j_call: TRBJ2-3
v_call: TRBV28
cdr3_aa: CASRLGQGADTQYF

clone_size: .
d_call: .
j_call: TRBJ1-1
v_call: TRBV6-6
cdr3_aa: CASKQVDTEAFF

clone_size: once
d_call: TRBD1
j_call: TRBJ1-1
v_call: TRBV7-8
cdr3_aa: CASSPQPTGGPTGEAFF

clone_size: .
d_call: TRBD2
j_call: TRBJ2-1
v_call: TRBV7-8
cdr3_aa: CASTKESGGPYNEQFF

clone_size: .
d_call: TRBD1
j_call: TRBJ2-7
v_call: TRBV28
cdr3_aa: CASSTRTGGDLDEQYF

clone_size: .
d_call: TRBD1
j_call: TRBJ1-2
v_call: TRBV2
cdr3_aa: CASKGTGGDYGYTF

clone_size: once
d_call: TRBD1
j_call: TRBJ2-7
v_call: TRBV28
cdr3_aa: CATTTGGYYEQYF

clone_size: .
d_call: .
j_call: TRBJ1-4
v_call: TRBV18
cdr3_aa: CASSPNRAASEKLFF

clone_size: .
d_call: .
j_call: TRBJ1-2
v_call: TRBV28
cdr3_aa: CASSFQGPYGYTF

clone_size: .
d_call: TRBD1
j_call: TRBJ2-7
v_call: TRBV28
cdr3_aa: CASSFPWGTGVYEQYF

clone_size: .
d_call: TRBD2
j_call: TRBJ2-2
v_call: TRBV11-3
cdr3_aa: CASSFGGIGAGELFF

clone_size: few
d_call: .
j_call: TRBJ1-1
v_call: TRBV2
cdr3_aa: CASSEAGRDTEAFF

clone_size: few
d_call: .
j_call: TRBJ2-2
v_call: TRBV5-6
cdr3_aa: CASSQIVTGSTGELFF

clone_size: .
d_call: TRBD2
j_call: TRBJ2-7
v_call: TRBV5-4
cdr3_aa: CASSLDGGGSREQYF

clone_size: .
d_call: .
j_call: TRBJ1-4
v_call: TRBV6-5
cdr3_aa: CASSYSSGGFNEKLFF

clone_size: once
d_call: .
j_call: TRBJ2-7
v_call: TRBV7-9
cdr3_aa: CASSSLSYEQYF

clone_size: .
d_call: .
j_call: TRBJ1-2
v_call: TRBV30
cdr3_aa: CAWGAGTEGYTF

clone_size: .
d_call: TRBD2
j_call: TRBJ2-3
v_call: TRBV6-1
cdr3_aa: CASSADSGGASDTQYF

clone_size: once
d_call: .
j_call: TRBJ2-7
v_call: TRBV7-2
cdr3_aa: CASSQGDSTYEQYF

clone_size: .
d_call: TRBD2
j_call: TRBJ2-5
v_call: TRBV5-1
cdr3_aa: CASSLTGGTETQYF

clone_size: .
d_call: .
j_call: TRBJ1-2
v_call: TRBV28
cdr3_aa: CASSSTREQNYGYTF

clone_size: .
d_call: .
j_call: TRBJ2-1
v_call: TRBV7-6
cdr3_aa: CASSLASGLYNEQFF

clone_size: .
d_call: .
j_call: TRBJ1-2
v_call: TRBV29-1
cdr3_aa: CSVDNRRGNGNQGYTF

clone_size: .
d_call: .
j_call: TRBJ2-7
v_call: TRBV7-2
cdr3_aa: CASSNWWGTNSYEQYF

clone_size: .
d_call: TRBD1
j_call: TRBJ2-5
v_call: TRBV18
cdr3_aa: CASSPGGTGFETQYF

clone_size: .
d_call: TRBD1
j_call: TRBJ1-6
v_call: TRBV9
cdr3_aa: CASSTGQGVSYNSPLHF

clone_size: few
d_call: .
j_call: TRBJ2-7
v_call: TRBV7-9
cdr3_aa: CASAVGGYEQYF

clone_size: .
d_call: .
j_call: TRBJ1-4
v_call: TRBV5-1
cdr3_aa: CASSFGSTNEKLFF

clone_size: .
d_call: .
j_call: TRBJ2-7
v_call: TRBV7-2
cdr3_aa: CASSSPQREQYF

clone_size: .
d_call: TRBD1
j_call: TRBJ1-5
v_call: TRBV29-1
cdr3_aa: CSAGQGDQPQHF

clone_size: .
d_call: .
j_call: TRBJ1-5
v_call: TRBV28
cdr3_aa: CASSSGYSNQPQHF

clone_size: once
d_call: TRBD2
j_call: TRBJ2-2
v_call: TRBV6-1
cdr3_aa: CASRRGDAGELFF

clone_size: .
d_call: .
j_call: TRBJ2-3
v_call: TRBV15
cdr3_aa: CATSRTARGTQYF

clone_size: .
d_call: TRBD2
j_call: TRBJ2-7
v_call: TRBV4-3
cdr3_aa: CASSQFNDGGIYEQYF

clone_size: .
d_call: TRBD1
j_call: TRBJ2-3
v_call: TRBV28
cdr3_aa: CASSFRTGSTDTQYF

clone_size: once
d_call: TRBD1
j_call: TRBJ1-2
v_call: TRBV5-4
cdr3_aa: CASSLGPTDRGYGYTF

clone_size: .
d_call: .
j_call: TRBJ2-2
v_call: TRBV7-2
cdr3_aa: CASRQAGRGRSGELFF

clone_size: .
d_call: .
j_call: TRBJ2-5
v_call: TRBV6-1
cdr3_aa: CASSHDRTVQETQYF

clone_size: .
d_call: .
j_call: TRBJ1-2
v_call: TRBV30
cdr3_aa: CAWSGGFGYGYTF

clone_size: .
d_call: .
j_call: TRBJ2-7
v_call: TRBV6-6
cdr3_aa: CASRHGYEQYF

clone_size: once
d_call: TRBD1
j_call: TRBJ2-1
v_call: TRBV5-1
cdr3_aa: CASRGQGRNEQFF

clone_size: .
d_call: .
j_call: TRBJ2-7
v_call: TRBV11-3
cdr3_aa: CASSELVGGGRHSYEQYF

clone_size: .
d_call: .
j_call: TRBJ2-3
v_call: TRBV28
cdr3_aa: CASSLIGSSTDTQYF

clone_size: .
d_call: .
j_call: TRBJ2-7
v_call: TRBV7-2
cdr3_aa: CASSLGFDGRTRTTYEQYF

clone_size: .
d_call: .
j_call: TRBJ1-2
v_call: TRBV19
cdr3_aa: CASTPGGFEYGYTF

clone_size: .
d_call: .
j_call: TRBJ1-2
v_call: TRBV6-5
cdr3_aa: CASSYTRGSSYTF

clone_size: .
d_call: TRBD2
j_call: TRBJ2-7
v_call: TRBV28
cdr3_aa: CASSFRARGVITHEQYF

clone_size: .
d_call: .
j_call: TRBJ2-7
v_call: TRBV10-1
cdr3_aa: CASTTEDTYEQYF

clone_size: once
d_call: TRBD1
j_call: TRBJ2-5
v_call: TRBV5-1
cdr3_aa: CASSWDREETQYF

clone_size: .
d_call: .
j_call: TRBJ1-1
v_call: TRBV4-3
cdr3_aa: CASSKLDKSEAFF

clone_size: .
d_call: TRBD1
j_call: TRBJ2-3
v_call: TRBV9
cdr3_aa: CASSVRPTTGGADTQYF

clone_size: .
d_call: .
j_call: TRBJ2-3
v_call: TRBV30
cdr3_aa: CAWSVESGSTDTQYF

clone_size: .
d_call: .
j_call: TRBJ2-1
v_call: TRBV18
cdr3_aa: CASSRSSYNEQFF

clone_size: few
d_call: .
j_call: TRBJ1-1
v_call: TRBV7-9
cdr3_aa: CASSSINTEAFF

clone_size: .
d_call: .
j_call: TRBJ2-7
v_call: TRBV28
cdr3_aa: CASSLVAGASYEQYF

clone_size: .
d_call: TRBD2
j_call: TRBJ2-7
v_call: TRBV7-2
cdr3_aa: CASSLGGSGGALRSEQYF

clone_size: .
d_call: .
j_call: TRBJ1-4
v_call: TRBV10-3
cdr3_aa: CAISESPDSEKLFF

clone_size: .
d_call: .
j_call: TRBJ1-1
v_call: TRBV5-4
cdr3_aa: CASSPINTEAFF